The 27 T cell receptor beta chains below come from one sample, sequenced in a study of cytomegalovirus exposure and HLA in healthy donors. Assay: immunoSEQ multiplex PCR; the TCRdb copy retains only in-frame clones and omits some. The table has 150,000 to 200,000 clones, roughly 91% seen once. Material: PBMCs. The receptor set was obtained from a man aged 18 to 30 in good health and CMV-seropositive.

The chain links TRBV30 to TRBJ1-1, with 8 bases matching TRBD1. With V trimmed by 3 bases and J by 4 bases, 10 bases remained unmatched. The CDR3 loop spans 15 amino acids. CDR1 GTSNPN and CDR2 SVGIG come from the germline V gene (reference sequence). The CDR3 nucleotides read TGTGCCTGGAGGGGACAGGAGCAGGGGAGCACTGAAGCTTTCTTT. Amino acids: CAWRGQEQGSTEAFF.

The CDR3 protein is CASSQALGQGNEQFF. CDR3 sequence (DNA): TGTGCCAGCAGCCAAGCGTTGGGACAGGGGAATGAGCAGTTCTTC. V gene TRBV4-2 combines with J gene TRBJ2-1, with 10 bases lining up with TRBD1. The CDR3 runs to 15 residues. V shed 1 base, J shed 7 bases, and the junction held 4 bases outside the gene matches. CDR1 LGHNA and CDR2 YNFKEQ come from the germline V gene.

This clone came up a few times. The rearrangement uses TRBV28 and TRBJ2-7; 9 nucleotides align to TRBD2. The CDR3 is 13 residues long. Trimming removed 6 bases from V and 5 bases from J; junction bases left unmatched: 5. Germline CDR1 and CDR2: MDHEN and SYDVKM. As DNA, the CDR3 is TGTGCCAGCAGGTCTGGGACTAGCCACGAGCAGTACTTC. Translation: CASRSGTSHEQYF.

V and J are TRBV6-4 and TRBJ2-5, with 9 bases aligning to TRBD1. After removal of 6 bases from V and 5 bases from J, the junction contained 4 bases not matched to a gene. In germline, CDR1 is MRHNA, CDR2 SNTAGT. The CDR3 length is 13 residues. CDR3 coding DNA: TGTGCCAGCAGGACAGGGGGGAGGGAGACCCAGTACTTC. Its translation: CASRTGGRETQYF.

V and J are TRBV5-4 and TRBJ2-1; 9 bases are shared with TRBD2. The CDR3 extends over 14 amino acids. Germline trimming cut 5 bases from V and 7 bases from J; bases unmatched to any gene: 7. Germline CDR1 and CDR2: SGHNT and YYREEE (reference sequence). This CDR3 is CASRYAGGRNEQFF. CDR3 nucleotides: TGTGCCAGCAGGTATGCGGGAGGGCGGAATGAGCAGTTCTTC.

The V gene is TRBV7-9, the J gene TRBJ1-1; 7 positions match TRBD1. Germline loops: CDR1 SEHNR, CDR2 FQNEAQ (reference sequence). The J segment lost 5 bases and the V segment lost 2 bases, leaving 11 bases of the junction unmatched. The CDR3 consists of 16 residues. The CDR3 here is CASSLPIDREVTEAFF. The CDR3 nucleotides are TGTGCCAGCAGCTTACCGATTGACAGGGAGGTTACTGAAGCTTTCTTT.

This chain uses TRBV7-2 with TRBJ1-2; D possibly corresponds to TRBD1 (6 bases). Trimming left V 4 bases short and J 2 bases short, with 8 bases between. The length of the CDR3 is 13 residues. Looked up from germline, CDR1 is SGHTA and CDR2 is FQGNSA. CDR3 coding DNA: TGTGCCAGCAGCTACGGACAGAACTATGGCTACACCTTC. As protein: CASSYGQNYGYTF.

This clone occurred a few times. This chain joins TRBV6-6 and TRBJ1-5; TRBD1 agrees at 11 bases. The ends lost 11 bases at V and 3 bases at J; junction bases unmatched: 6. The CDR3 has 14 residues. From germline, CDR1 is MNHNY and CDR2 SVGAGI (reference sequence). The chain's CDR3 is CAGRTGGFNQPQHF. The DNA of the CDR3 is TGTGCCGGCCGGACAGGGGGCTTCAATCAGCCCCAGCATTTT.

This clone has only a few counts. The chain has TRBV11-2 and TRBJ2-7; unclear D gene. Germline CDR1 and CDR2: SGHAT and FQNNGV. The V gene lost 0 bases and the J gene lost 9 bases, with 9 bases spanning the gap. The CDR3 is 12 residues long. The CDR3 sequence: CASSLELRGQYF. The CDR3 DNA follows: TGTGCCAGCAGCTTAGAATTGCGAGGGCAGTACTTC.

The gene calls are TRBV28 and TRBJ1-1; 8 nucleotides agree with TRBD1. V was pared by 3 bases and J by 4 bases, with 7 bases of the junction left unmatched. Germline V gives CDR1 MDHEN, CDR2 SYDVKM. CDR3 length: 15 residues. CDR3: CASSFGDRSFTEAFF. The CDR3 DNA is TGTGCCAGCAGTTTTGGGGACAGGAGTTTCACTGAAGCTTTCTTT.

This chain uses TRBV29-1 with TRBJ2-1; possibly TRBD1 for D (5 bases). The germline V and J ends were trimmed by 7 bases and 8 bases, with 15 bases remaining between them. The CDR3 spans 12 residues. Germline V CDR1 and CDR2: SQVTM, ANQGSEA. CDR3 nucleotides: TGCAGCGCCAACAGACAGAGCGATGAGCAGTTCTTC. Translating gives CSANRQSDEQFF.

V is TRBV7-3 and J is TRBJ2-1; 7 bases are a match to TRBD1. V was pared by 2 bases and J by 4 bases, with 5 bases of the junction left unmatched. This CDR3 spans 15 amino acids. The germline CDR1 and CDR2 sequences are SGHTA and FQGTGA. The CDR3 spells CASSLEQGWYNEQFF. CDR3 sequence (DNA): TGTGCCAGCAGCTTAGAACAGGGGTGGTACAATGAGCAGTTCTTC. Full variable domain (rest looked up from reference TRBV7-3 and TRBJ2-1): GAGVSQTPSNKVTEKGKYVELRCDPISGHTALYWYRQSLGQGPEFLIYFQGTGAADDSGLPNDRFFAVRPEGSVSTLKIQRTERGDSAVYLCASSLEQGWYNEQFFGPGTRLTVL.

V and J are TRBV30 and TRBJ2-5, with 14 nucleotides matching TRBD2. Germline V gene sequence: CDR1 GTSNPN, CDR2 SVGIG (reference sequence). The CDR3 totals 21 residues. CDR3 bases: TGTGCTTTCCCCCAGGCTCAGGGGGGGCGACTAGCGGGAGGGCCCCGAGAGACCCAGTACTTC. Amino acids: CAFPQAQGGRLAGGPRETQYF. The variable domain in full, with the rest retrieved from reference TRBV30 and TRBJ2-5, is SQTIHQWPATLVQPVGSPLSLECTVEGTSNPNLYWYRQAAGRGLQLLFYSVGIGQISSEVPQNLSASRPQDRQFILSSKKLLLSDSGFYLCAFPQAQGGRLAGGPRETQYFGPGTRLLVL.

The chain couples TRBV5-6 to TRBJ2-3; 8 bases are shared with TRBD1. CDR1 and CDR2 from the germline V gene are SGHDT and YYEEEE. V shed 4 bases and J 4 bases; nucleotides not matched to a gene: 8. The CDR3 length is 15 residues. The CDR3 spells CASSRRTGWADTQYF. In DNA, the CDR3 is TGTGCCAGCAGCCGCAGGACAGGGTGGGCAGATACGCAGTATTTT.

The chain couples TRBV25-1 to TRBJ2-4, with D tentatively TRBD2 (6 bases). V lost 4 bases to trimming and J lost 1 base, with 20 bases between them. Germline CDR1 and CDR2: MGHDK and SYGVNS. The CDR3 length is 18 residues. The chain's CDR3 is CASSGRSGEGRAKNIQYF. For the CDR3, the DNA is TGTGCCAGCAGTGGTCGATCCGGGGAAGGGAGGGCCAAAAACATTCAGTACTTC.

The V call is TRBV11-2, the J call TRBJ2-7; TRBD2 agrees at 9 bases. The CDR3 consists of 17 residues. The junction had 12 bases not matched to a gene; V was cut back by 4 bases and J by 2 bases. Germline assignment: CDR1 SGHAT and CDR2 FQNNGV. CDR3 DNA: TGTGCCAGCAGCTCCCTGACGGGGGTAGCGGGAGCCTACGAGCAGTACTTC. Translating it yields CASSSLTGVAGAYEQYF.

CDR3 sequence reads: CSARRLGTQYF. As DNA, the CDR3 is TGCAGTGCGCGGAGGCTAGGTACGCAGTATTTT. The genes are TRBV20-1 and TRBJ2-3, with TRBD2 as a possible D gene (5 bases). CDR3 length: 11 amino acids. The ends were cut back, 6 bases at V and 8 bases at J, with 12 bases in the middle. The germline gives CDR1 DFQATT, CDR2 SNEGSKA (reference sequence).

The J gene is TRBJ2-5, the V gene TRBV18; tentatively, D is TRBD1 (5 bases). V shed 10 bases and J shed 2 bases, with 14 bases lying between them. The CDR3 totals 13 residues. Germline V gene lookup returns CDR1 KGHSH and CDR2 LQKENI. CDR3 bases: TGTGCCACCCTTTTTGACAGACAAGAGACCCAGTACTTC. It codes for CATLFDRQETQYF.

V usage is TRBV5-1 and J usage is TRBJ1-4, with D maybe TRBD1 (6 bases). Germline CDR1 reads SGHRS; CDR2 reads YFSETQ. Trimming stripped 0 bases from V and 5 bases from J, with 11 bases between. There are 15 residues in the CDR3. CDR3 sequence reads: CASSLDSQGNEKLFF. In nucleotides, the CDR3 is TGCGCCAGCAGCTTGGACAGTCAGGGGAATGAAAAACTGTTTTTT.

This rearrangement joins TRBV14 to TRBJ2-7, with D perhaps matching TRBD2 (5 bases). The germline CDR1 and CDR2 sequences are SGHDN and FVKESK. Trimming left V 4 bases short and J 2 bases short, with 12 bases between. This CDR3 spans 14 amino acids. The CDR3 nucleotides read TGTGCCAGCAGCCCCCTAGCCGCCACCTACGAGCAGTACTTC. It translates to CASSPLAATYEQYF. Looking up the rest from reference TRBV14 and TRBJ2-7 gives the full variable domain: EAGVTQFPSHSVIEKGQTVTLRCDPISGHDNLYWYRRVMGKEIKFLLHFVKESKQDESGMPNNRFLAERTGGTYSTLKVQPAELEDSGVYFCASSPLAATYEQYFGPGTRLTVT.

CDR3 loop: CASRRGTGGANYGYTF. The CDR3 bases are TGTGCCAGTAGACGGGGGACAGGGGGCGCGAACTATGGCTACACCTTC. The chain joins TRBV19 to TRBJ1-2, with 12 bases aligning to TRBD1. This CDR3 has 16 amino acids. Germline assignment: CDR1 LNHDA and CDR2 SQIVND (reference sequence). V trimming: 6 bases; J trimming: 2 bases; junction bases outside the gene matches: 7.

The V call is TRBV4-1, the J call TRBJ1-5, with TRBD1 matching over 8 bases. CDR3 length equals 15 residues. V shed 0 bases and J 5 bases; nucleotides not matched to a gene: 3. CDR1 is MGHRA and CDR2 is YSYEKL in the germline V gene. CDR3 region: CASSQEDRAYQPQHF. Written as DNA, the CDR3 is TGCGCCAGCAGCCAAGAGGACAGGGCCTATCAGCCCCAGCATTTT.

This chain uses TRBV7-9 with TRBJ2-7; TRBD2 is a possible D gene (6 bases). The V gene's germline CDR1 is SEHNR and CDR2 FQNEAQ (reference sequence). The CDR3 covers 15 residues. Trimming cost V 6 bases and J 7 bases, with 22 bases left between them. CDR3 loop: CASSSDPRARGEQYF. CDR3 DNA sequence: TGTGCCAGCAGTTCAGACCCCCGGGCCCGGGGGGAGCAGTACTTC. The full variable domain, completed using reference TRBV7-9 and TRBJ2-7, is DTGVSQNPRHKITKRGQNVTFRCDPISEHNRLYWYRQTLGQGPEFLTYFQNEAQLEKSRLLSDRFSAERPKGSFSTLEIQRTEQGDSAMYLCASSSDPRARGEQYFGPGTRLTVT.

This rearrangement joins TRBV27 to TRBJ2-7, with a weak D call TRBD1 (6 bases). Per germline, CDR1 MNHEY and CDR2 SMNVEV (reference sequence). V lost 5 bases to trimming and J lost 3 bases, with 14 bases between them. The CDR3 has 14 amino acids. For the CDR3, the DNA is TGTGCCAGCAGTGCGACAGGTGAAAACTACGAGCAGTACTTC. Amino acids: CASSATGENYEQYF.

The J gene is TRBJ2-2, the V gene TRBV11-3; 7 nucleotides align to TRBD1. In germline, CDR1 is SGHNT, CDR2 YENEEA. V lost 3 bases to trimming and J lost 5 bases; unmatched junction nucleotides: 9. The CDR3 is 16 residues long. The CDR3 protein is CASSFQGVVATGELFF. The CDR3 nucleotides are TGTGCCAGCAGCTTCCAGGGGGTGGTAGCGACCGGGGAGCTGTTTTTT.

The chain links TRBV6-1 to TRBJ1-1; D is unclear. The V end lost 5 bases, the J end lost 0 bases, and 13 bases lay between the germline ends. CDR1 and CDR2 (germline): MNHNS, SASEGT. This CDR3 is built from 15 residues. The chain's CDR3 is CASSRWEGVNTEAFF. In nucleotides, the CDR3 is TGTGCCAGCAGTCGTTGGGAGGGCGTGAACACTGAAGCTTTCTTT.

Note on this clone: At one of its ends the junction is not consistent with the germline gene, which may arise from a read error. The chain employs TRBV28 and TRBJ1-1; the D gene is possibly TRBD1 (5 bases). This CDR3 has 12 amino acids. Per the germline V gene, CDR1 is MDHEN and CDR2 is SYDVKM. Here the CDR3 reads CASSTTASEPFF. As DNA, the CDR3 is TGTGCCAGCAGTACGACAGCGAGTGAACCTTTCTTT.